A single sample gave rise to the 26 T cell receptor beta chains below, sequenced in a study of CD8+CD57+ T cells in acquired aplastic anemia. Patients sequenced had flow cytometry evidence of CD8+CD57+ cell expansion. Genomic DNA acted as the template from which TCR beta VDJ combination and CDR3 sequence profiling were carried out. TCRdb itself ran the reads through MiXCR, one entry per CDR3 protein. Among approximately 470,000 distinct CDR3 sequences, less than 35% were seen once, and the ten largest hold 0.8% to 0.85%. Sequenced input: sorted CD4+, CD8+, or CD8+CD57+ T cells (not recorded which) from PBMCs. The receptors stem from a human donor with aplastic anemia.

CDR3 protein: CAWIRGAYNEQFF. The CDR3 nucleotides read TGTGCCTGGATTCGCGGAGCCTACAATGAGCAGTTCTTC. The rearrangement joins TRBV30 to TRBJ2-1, with D unresolved. The CDR3 is made up of 13 amino acids. Trimming took off 4 bases at V and 2 bases at J, with 9 bases between the two ends. Germline CDR1 and CDR2: GTSNPN and SVGIG (reference sequence).

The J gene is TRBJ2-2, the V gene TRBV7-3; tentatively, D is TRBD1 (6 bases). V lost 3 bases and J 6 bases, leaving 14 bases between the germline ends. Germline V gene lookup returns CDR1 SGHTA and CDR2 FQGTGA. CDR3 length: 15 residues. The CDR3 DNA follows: TGTGCCAGCAGCTTGGCCCAGGGGTTGGCCGGGGAGCTGTTTTTT. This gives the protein CASSLAQGLAGELFF.

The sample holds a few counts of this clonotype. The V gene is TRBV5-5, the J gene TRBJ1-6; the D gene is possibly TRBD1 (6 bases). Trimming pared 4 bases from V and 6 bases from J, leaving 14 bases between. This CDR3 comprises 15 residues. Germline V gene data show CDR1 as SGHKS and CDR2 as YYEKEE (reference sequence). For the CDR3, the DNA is TGTGCCAGCAGCGGGGACAAGGCGGGTAATTCACCCCTCCACTTT. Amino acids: CASSGDKAGNSPLHF.

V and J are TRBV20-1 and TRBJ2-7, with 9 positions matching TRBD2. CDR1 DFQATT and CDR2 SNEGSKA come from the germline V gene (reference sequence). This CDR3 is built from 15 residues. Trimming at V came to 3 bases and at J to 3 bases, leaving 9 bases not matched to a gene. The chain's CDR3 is CSASAASGIGYEQYF. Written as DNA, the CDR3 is TGCAGTGCTAGTGCGGCTAGCGGGATAGGCTACGAGCAGTACTTC.

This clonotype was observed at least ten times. The CDR3 nucleotides are TGTGCCAGCAGCTTAGCGGGCAAGGGGGGTGACTATGGCTACACCTTC. It encodes CASSLAGKGGDYGYTF. This chain connects TRBV7-2 to TRBJ1-2; D is perhaps TRBD1 (6 bases). This CDR3 has 16 amino acids. Trimming shortened V by 0 bases and J by 3 bases, and 14 bases separated the two germline ends. From germline, CDR1 is SGHTA and CDR2 FQGNSA.

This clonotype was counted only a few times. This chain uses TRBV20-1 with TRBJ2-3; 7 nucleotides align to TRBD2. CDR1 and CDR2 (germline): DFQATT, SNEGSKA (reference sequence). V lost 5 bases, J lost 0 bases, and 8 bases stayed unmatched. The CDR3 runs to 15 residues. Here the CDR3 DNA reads TGCAGTGCTGGGGTTTGGCGGGGGAGCACAGATACGCAGTATTTT. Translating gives CSAGVWRGSTDTQYF.

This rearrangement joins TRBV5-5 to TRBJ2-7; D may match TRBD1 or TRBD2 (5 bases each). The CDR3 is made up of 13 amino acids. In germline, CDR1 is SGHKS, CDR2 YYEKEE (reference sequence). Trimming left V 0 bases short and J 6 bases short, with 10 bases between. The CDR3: CASSLGGAREQYF. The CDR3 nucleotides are TGTGCCAGCAGCTTGGGAGGGGCCCGCGAGCAGTACTTC.

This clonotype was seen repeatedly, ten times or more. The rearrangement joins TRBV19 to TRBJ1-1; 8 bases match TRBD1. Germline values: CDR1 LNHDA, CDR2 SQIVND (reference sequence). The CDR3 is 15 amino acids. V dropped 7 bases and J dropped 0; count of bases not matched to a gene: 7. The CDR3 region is CASTTWGQVNTEAFF. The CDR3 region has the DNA TGTGCCAGTACCACTTGGGGACAGGTGAACACTGAAGCTTTCTTT.

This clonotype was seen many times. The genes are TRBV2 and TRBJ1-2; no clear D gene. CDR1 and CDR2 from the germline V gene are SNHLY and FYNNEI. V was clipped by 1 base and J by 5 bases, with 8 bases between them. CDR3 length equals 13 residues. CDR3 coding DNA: TGTGCCAGCAGTGAAGAGGAGAGTTATGGCTACACCTTC. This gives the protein CASSEEESYGYTF.

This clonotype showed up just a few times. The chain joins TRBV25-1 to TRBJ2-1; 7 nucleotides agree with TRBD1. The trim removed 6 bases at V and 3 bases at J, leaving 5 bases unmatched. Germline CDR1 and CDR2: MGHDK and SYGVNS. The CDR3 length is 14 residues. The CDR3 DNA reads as TGTGCCAGCAGGGGACAGTTGAACTACAATGAGCAGTTCTTC. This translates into CASRGQLNYNEQFF.

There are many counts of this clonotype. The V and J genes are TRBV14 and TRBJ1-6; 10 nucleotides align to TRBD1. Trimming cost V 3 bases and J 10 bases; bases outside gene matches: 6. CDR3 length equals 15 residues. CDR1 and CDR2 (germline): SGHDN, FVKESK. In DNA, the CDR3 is TGTGCCAGCAGCCAGGACAGGGGGGGGGTGTCACCCCTCCACTTT. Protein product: CASSQDRGGVSPLHF.

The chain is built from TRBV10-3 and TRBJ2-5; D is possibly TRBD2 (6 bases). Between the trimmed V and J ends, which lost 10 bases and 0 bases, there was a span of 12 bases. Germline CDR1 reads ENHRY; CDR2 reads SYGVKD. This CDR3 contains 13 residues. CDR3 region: CASTGLNQETQYF. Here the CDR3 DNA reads TGTGCCAGCACCGGACTAAACCAAGAGACCCAGTACTTC.

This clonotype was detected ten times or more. As DNA, the CDR3 is TGCAGTGCAGAAGGAGAGGGGGGCTACACCTTC. It is translated as CSAEGEGGYTF. V and J are TRBV20-1 and TRBJ1-2; D may be TRBD1 (5 bases). The germline CDR1 and CDR2 sequences are DFQATT and SNEGSKA (reference sequence). CDR3 length: 11 residues. V shed 6 bases and J shed 8 bases, with 13 bases lying between them.

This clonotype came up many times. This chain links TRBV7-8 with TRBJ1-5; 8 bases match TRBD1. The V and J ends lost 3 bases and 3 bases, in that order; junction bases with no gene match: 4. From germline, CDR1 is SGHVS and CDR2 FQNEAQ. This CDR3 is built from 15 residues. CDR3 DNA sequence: TGTGCCAGCAGCTTCCGGACAGGGAACAATCAGCCCCAGCATTTT. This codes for CASSFRTGNNQPQHF.

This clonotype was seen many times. The CDR3 spells CASSQSAGLDSYEQYF. CDR3 DNA: TGTGCCAGCAGCCAATCAGCGGGACTAGATTCCTACGAGCAGTACTTC. V gene TRBV16 combines with J gene TRBJ2-7; TRBD2 agrees at 8 bases. This CDR3 spans 16 amino acids. Per the germline V gene, CDR1 is KGHSY and CDR2 is FQNENV. The J segment lost 1 base and the V segment lost 0 bases, leaving 5 bases of the junction unmatched.

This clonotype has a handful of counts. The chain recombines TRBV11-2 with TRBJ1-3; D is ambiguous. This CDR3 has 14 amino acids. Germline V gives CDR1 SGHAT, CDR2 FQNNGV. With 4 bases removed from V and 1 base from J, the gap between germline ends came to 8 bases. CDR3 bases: TGTGCCAGCAGCTCCAGTTGGTCTGGAAACACCATATATTTT. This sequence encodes CASSSSWSGNTIYF. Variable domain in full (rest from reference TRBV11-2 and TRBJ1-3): EAGVAQSPRYKIIEKRQSVAFWCNPISGHATLYWYQQILGQGPKLLIQFQNNGVVDDSQLPKDRFSAERLKGVDSTLKIQPAKLEDSAVYLCASSSSWSGNTIYFGEGSWLTVV.

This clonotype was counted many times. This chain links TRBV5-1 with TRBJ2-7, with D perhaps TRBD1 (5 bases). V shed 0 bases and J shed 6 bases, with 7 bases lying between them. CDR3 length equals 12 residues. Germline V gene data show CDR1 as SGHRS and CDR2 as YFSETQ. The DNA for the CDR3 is TGCGCCAGCAGCTTGGGGGGCCTCGAGCAGTACTTC. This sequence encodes CASSLGGLEQYF.

The CDR3, as DNA: TGTGCCACCAGTGCCGGGACCCCAGAGACCCAGTACTTC. It is translated as CATSAGTPETQYF. The chain carries TRBV24-1 and TRBJ2-5, with D tentatively TRBD1 or TRBD2 (5 bases each). Trimming took off 5 bases at V and 4 bases at J, with 10 bases between the two ends. CDR1 is KGHDR and CDR2 is SFDVKD in the germline V gene. This CDR3 has 13 amino acids.

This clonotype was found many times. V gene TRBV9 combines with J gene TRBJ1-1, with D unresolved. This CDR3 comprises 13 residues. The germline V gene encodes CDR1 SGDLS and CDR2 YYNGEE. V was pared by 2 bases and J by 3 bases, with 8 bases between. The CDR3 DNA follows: TGTGCCAGCAGCGTTGTTGGGGACACTGAAGCTTTCTTT. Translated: CASSVVGDTEAFF.

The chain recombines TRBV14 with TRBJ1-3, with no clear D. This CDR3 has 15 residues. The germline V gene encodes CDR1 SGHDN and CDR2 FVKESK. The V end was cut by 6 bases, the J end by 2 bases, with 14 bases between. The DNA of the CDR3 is TGTGCCAGCAGTCTAGCTATTGGAGCTGGAAACACCATATATTTT. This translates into CASSLAIGAGNTIYF.

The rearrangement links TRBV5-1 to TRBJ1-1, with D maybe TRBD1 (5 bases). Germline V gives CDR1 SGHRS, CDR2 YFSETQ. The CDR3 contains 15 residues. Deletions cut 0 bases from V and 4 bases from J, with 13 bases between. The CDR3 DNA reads TGCGCCAGCAGCTTGGCAGGGATCGGCCTCACTGAAGCTTTCTTT. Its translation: CASSLAGIGLTEAFF.

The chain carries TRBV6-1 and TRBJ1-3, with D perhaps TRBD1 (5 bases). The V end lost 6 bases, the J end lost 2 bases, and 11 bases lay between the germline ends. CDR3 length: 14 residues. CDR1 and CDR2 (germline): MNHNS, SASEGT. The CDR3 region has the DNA TGTGCCAGCAGGTCGACAGCAACTGGAAACACCATATATTTT. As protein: CASRSTATGNTIYF.

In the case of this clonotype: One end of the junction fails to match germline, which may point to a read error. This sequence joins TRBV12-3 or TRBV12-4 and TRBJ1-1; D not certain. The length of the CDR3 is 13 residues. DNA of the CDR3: TGTGCCAGCAGTCTTCTAGGGAACACTGAAGCTCTCTTT. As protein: CASSLLGNTEALF.

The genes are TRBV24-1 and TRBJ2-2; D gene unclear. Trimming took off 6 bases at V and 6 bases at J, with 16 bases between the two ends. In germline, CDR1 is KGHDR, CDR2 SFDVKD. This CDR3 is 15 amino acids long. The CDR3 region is CATSFTRVLAGELFF. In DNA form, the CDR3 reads TGTGCCACCAGTTTCACCCGGGTGTTGGCCGGGGAGCTGTTTTTT.

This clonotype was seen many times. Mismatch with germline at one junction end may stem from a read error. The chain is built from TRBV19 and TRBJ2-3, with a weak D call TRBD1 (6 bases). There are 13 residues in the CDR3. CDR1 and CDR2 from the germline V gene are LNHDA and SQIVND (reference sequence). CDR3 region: CASSSDRSDTQYF. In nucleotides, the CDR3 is TGTGCCAGTAGTAGCGACAGGTCGGATACACAGTATTTT. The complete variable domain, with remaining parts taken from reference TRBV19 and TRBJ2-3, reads DGGITQSPKYLFRKEGQNVTLSCEQNLNHDAMYWYRQDPGQGLRLIYYSQIVNDFQKGDIAEGYSVSREKKESFPLTVTSAQKNPTAFYLCASSSDRSDTQYFGPGTRLTVL.

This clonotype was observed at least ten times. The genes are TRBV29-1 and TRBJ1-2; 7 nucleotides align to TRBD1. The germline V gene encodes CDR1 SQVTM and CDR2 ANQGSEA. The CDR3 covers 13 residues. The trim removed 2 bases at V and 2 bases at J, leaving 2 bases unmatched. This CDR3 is CSVESGQNYGYTF. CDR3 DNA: TGCAGCGTTGAATCGGGACAGAACTATGGCTACACCTTC.